This T cell receptor (beta chain) was captured in a study of cytomegalovirus exposure and HLA in healthy donors. Primers for the PCR totalled 60 Vbeta and 13 Jbeta. Assay: immunoSEQ multiplex PCR; the TCRdb copy retains only in-frame clones and omits some. This table holds about 240,000 clones, 82% found once. The CDR3 has 15 residues. The V segment lost 6 bases and the J segment 4 bases; nucleotides outside the gene matches: 5. CDR1 MNHNY and CDR2 SVGAGI come from the germline V gene (reference sequence). Findings of the study overall: The study dropped some indistinguishable V segments, TRBV6-2 and TRBV6-3 among them.

For this clone: Its cognate antigen is unknown.

Sequenced sample: PBMCs. The sequence came from a middle-aged woman in good health and CMV-seropositive. The chain joins TRBV6-6 to TRBJ1-5; 11 nucleotides line up with TRBD1. In DNA, the CDR3 is TGTGCCAGCAGCTCCGGGACAGGGGGGAATCAGCCCCAGCATTTT. Translation: CASSSGTGGNQPQHF.